This T cell receptor beta chain was captured by sequencing in a study of blood T cell repertoires in COVID-19. The data were produced by immunoSEQ multiplex PCR, yet TCRdb's version contains in-frame clones alone and is incomplete. Seen here are 450,000 or so clones, roughly nine tenths observed once, and the top ten hold around 0.95%. From germline, CDR1 is SEHNR and CDR2 FQNEAQ (reference sequence). V shed 4 bases, J shed 1 base, and the junction held 4 bases outside the gene matches. The CDR3 sequence is 15 residues long. Specimen: peripheral blood. This sequence originates from a man younger than 30 with COVID-19, enrolled during active disease. V and J are TRBV7-9 and TRBJ2-3, with 8 bases lining up with TRBD1. The CDR3 region has the DNA TGTGCCAGCAGCTACTCGGGACAGGGCACAGATACGCAGTATTTT. As protein: CASSYSGQGTDTQYF.